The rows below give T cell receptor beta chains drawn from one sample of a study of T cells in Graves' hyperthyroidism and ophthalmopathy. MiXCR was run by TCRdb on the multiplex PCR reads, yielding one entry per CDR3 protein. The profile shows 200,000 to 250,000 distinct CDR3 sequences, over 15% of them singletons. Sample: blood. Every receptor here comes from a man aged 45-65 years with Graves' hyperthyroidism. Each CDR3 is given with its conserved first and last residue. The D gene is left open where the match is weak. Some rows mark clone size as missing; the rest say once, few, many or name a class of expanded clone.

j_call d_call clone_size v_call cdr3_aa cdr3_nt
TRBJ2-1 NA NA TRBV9 CASSVGSEQFF TGTGCCAGCAGCGTAGGAAGTGAGCAGTTCTTC
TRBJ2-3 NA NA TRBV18 CASSPLAVAGTDTQYF TGTGCCAGCTCACCATTGGCTGTTGCGGGCACAGATACGCAGTATTTT
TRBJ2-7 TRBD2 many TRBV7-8 CASSPRGRTSGRAGEQYF TGTGCCAGCAGCCCCAGAGGGCGGACTAGCGGGAGGGCTGGTGAGCAGTACTTC
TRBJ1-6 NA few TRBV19 CASGTLGDSPLHF TGTGCCAGCGGGACCCTAGGCGATTCACCCCTCCACTTT
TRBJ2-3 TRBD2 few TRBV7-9 CASSFRTSGFTQYF TGTGCCAGCAGCTTCCGGACTAGCGGGTTCACGCAGTATTTT
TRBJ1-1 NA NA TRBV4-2 CASSRTGSRANTEAFF TGTGCCAGCAGCCGAACGGGGTCCCGGGCGAACACTGAAGCTTTCTTT
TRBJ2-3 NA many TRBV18 CASSPSSRMANTDTQYF TGTGCCAGCTCACCAAGTTCGAGAATGGCTAACACAGATACGCAGTATTTT
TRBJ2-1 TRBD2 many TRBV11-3 CASSPRTSGRAAPYNEQFF TGTGCCAGCAGCCCGCGTACTAGCGGGAGGGCCGCTCCGTACAATGAGCAGTTCTTC
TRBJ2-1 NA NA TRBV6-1 CASSESREFEQFF TGTGCCAGCAGTGAAAGCCGCGAGTTTGAGCAGTTCTTC
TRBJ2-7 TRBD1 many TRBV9 CASSPQGTSSYEQYF TGTGCCAGCAGCCCACAGGGGACGTCCTCCTACGAGCAGTACTTC
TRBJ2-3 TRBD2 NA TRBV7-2 CASSYWTSGRIPDTQYF TGTGCCAGCAGCTATTGGACTAGCGGGAGGATCCCAGATACGCAGTATTTT